Listed below are T cell receptor beta chains from one sample, sequenced in a study of siplizumab effects on memory and regulatory T cells. Measured with immunoSEQ multiplex PCR; TCRdb has only the in-frame clones, and not every one. The sample contains 45,000 to 60,000 clones, more than 75% of which appear only once. Sample: naive CD8+ T cells sorted from blood. The receptors shown here come from a human donor in good health. The CDR3 runs from the conserved cysteine through the conserved F or W. The D gene is left open where the match is weak. Rows give clone size only sometimes, using once, few, many, or a class for an expanded clone.

V gene: TRBV7-9; J gene: TRBJ2-7; CDR3 length: 13; clone size: few; D gene: .; CDR3 DNA: TGTGCCAGCAGCTCCCCCGAAGGTTACGAGCAGTACTTC; CDR3 protein: CASSSPEGYEQYF
V gene: TRBV11-1; J gene: TRBJ1-2; CDR3 length: 15; clone size: .; D gene: .; CDR3 DNA: TGTGCCAGCAGCTCTCCTGGGACAACTTACTATGGCTACACCTTC; CDR3 protein: CASSSPGTTYYGYTF
V gene: TRBV2; J gene: TRBJ1-4; CDR3 length: 16; clone size: .; D gene: .; CDR3 DNA: TGTGCCAGCAGTGAAGTCGAGGATGCAACTAATGAAAAACTGTTTTTT; CDR3 protein: CASSEVEDATNEKLFF
V gene: TRBV15; J gene: TRBJ2-7; CDR3 length: 17; clone size: .; D gene: TRBD2; CDR3 DNA: TGTGCCACCAGCAGAGAACTAGCGGGGGGCTTCTCCTACGAGCAGTACTTC; CDR3 protein: CATSRELAGGFSYEQYF
V gene: TRBV19; J gene: TRBJ2-1; CDR3 length: 16; clone size: once; D gene: .; CDR3 DNA: TGTGCCAGTAGTATATTTTACCGGGGGGCGGGGAATGAGCAGTTCTTC; CDR3 protein: CASSIFYRGAGNEQFF
V gene: TRBV19; J gene: TRBJ2-5; CDR3 length: 16; clone size: .; D gene: TRBD1; CDR3 DNA: TGTGCCAGTAGTATAGACAGGGGGCGCGGAGCTGAGACCCAGTACTTC; CDR3 protein: CASSIDRGRGAETQYF
V gene: TRBV28; J gene: TRBJ2-4; CDR3 length: 16; clone size: .; D gene: TRBD2; CDR3 DNA: TGTGCCAGCAGTTTTCGGGGGGGACTAGCCAAAAACATTCAGTACTTC; CDR3 protein: CASSFRGGLAKNIQYF
V gene: TRBV6-5; J gene: TRBJ2-7; CDR3 length: 14; clone size: .; D gene: .; CDR3 DNA: TGTGCCAGCAGTTACTCGACAGCTACCTACGAGCAGTACTTC; CDR3 protein: CASSYSTATYEQYF
V gene: TRBV19; J gene: TRBJ2-1; CDR3 length: 16; clone size: .; D gene: .; CDR3 DNA: TGTGCCAGTAGTATAGGAGGGGGAAGCTCCTACAATGAGCAGTTCTTC; CDR3 protein: CASSIGGGSSYNEQFF
V gene: TRBV5-6; J gene: TRBJ1-1; CDR3 length: 13; clone size: .; D gene: .; CDR3 DNA: TGTGCCAGCAGCTTGGCGACAGTACTGAGGGCTTTCTTT; CDR3 protein: CASSLATVLRAFF
V gene: TRBV27; J gene: TRBJ2-1; CDR3 length: 16; clone size: .; D gene: TRBD2; CDR3 DNA: TGTGCCAGCAGTTTATACCGGCTAGCGGAATACAATGAGCAGTTCTTC; CDR3 protein: CASSLYRLAEYNEQFF
V gene: TRBV13; J gene: TRBJ2-1; CDR3 length: 15; clone size: .; D gene: .; CDR3 DNA: TGTGCCAGCAGCCCTCCCCGGGATCAGCACAATGAGCAGTTCTTC; CDR3 protein: CASSPPRDQHNEQFF
V gene: TRBV19; J gene: TRBJ1-1; CDR3 length: 12; clone size: few; D gene: .; CDR3 DNA: TGTGCCAGTAGCCTCGTGGGGACTGAAGCTTTCTTT; CDR3 protein: CASSLVGTEAFF
V gene: TRBV7-2; J gene: TRBJ1-6; CDR3 length: 14; clone size: .; D gene: .; CDR3 DNA: TGTGCCAGCAGCCCCCCCGTTTATAATTCACCCCTCCACTTT; CDR3 protein: CASSPPVYNSPLHF
V gene: TRBV2; J gene: TRBJ2-7; CDR3 length: 13; clone size: few; D gene: .; CDR3 DNA: TGTGCCAGCCACGACAGGCCGTCCTACGAGCAGTACTTC; CDR3 protein: CASHDRPSYEQYF
V gene: TRBV2; J gene: TRBJ1-1; CDR3 length: 14; clone size: .; D gene: .; CDR3 DNA: TGTGCCAGCATAAGCCCCCCAGATAACACTGAAGCTTTCTTT; CDR3 protein: CASISPPDNTEAFF
V gene: TRBV27; J gene: TRBJ2-1; CDR3 length: 14; clone size: .; D gene: TRBD2; CDR3 DNA: TGTGCCAGCAGTTGGGGCGGGAGTCGATATGAGCAGTTCTTC; CDR3 protein: CASSWGGSRYEQFF
V gene: TRBV11-2; J gene: TRBJ2-5; CDR3 length: 18; clone size: .; D gene: TRBD2; CDR3 DNA: TGTGCCAGCAGCTCCAAGGGGTCGGAGCGGGAGCGCCAAGAGACCCAGTACTTC; CDR3 protein: CASSSKGSERERQETQYF
V gene: TRBV6-5; J gene: TRBJ1-2; CDR3 length: 13; clone size: .; D gene: .; CDR3 DNA: TGTGCCAGCAGTTACTCGACTGACTATGGCTACACCTTC; CDR3 protein: CASSYSTDYGYTF
V gene: TRBV27; J gene: TRBJ1-1; CDR3 length: 15; clone size: .; D gene: TRBD1; CDR3 DNA: TGTGCCACCTTGGGGTCAGGGGGCGGTTACACTGAAGCTTTCTTT; CDR3 protein: CATLGSGGGYTEAFF
V gene: TRBV19; J gene: TRBJ2-7; CDR3 length: 15; clone size: few; D gene: .; CDR3 DNA: TGTGCCAGTAGTATCGGGGCAGGGGAAGCCTACGAGCAGTACTTC; CDR3 protein: CASSIGAGEAYEQYF
V gene: TRBV7-9; J gene: TRBJ2-3; CDR3 length: 15; clone size: .; D gene: .; CDR3 DNA: TGTGCCAGCAGCCCAGAGGTCCCTTCACCAGATACGCAGTATTTT; CDR3 protein: CASSPEVPSPDTQYF